Each of the 18 T cell receptor beta chains below was sequenced from the same sample in a study of blood T cell repertoires in COVID-19. Using immunoSEQ multiplex PCR, the repertoire was profiled, and TCRdb retains in-frame clones only, with some absent. The sample carries roughly 190,000 clones, 80% recorded once. Sequenced sample: peripheral blood. These receptors originate from a man in his 60s with acute or convalescent COVID-19.

The V call is TRBV5-1, the J call TRBJ2-3, with 11 bases lining up with TRBD2. The CDR3 runs to 16 residues. Germline trimming cut 1 base from V and 0 bases from J; bases unmatched to any gene: 1. Germline CDR1 reads SGHRS; CDR2 reads YFSETQ. CDR3 sequence: CASSLTSGSSTDTQYF. DNA of the CDR3: TGCGCCAGCAGCTTGACTAGCGGGAGTAGCACAGATACGCAGTATTTT.

This chain joins TRBV4-1 and TRBJ2-1, with D perhaps matching TRBD1 (5 bases). Germline values: CDR1 MGHRA, CDR2 YSYEKL. V gave up 1 base and J gave up 4 bases, with 11 bases separating them. The CDR3 loop spans 15 amino acids. The CDR3 protein is CASSQVGVPYNEQFF. In DNA, the CDR3 is TGCGCCAGCAGCCAAGTAGGGGTTCCGTACAATGAGCAGTTCTTC.

J is TRBJ1-1 and V is TRBV7-9; TRBD1 is a possible D gene (6 bases). Germline V lookup: CDR1 SEHNR, CDR2 FQNEAQ (reference sequence). The CDR3 totals 12 residues. Trimming pared 5 bases from V and 5 bases from J, leaving 9 bases between. The CDR3 DNA follows: TGTGCCAGCAGCCTCAGGGGAACTGAAGCTTTCTTT. It is translated as CASSLRGTEAFF.

Only a few counts were recorded for this clone. This chain uses TRBV11-3 with TRBJ2-2; TRBD2 is a possible D gene (5 bases). Germline loops: CDR1 SGHNT, CDR2 YENEEA. This CDR3 has 13 amino acids. V was cut by 5 bases and J by 7 bases, with 11 bases left in between. The CDR3 DNA follows: TGTGCCAGCAGCGTGGTCGGGATCGGGGAGCTGTTTTTT. Translating it yields CASSVVGIGELFF.

This clone showed up just once. V usage is TRBV7-8 and J usage is TRBJ1-1; no clear D. The germline CDR1 and CDR2 sequences are SGHVS and FQNEAQ. Trimming took 0 bases from V and 5 from J, leaving 7 bases between them. The CDR3 sequence is 13 residues long. DNA for the CDR3: TGTGCCAGCAGCTTAGCTTTGAGAACTGAAGCTTTCTTT. It yields the protein CASSLALRTEAFF.

This clone was seen many times. The rearrangement joins TRBV22-1 to TRBJ1-6. TRBV22-1 is listed as a pseudogene. The CDR3 covers 16 residues. The CDR3 sequence is CPGSARGRGRHSPLHF. The CDR3 nucleotides are TGTCCTGGGAGCGCACGTGGAAGAGGGCGGCATTCACCCCTCCACTTT.

This CDR3 reads CASSPGTGGTGYTF. CDR3 coding DNA: TGTGCCAGCTCACCAGGGACAGGGGGAACTGGCTACACCTTC. The chain carries TRBV18 and TRBJ1-2; 11 positions agree with TRBD1. The germline V gene encodes CDR1 KGHSH and CDR2 LQKENI. The CDR3 runs to 14 residues. The V and J ends lost 2 bases and 7 bases, in that order; junction bases with no gene match: 3.

The V call is TRBV10-2, the J call TRBJ2-3; maybe TRBD1 (5 bases). Trimming took off 7 bases at V and 5 bases at J, with 7 bases between the two ends. CDR1 WSHSY and CDR2 SAAADI come from the germline V gene. This CDR3 has 11 residues. CDR3 in DNA: TGCGCCAGCACCCAGGGAGATACGCAGTATTTT. Encoded protein: CASTQGDTQYF.

This clone has at least ten counts. This chain joins TRBV5-1 and TRBJ2-7, with 11 bases aligning to TRBD1. V was clipped by 0 bases and J by 3 bases; unmatched bases: 5. CDR3 size: 16 residues. Germline V gene lookup returns CDR1 SGHRS and CDR2 YFSETQ. The CDR3 sequence is CASSLVGQGVSYEQYF. The CDR3 DNA sequence: TGCGCCAGCAGCTTGGTGGGACAGGGGGTGAGCTACGAGCAGTACTTC.

The genes are TRBV2 and TRBJ1-5; tentatively, D is TRBD1 (6 bases). CDR1 SNHLY and CDR2 FYNNEI come from the germline V gene. The V and J ends lost 4 bases and 0 bases respectively, with 7 bases between them. The CDR3 contains 14 residues. This CDR3 reads CASSGTASNQPQHF. The CDR3 DNA reads TGTGCCAGCAGTGGGACAGCTAGCAATCAGCCCCAGCATTTT.

This chain connects TRBV30 to TRBJ1-2; possibly TRBD1 for D (6 bases). Between the trimmed V and J ends, which lost 1 base and 8 bases, there was a span of 14 bases. Germline V CDR1 and CDR2: GTSNPN, SVGIG (reference sequence). CDR3 length equals 13 residues. CDR3 bases: TGTGCCTGGAGTGAAACAGGGAGTGGGGGCTACACCTTC. Protein product: CAWSETGSGGYTF.

The chain carries TRBV7-9 and TRBJ2-6; 7 bases map to TRBD1. This CDR3 comprises 15 residues. CDR1 is SEHNR, CDR2 FQNEAQ, per germline (reference sequence). Trimming at V came to 5 bases and at J to 2 bases, leaving 3 bases not matched to a gene. CDR3 sequence (DNA): TGTGCCAGCAGCCGAACAGGGGCTGGGGCCAACGTCCTGACTTTC. Its translation is CASSRTGAGANVLTF.

Only a few counts were recorded for this clone. The rearrangement links TRBV7-9 to TRBJ2-2; 7 nucleotides agree with TRBD1. The CDR3 is made up of 18 amino acids. Trimming at V came to 0 bases and at J to 7 bases, leaving 14 bases not matched to a gene. CDR1 and CDR2 (germline): SEHNR, FQNEAQ (reference sequence). The CDR3 spells CASSLAPRGRGKIGELFF. CDR3 sequence (DNA): TGTGCCAGCAGCTTAGCTCCAAGAGGCAGGGGGAAGATCGGGGAGCTGTTTTTT.

CDR3 DNA sequence: TGTGCCAGCAGCCCCGGGACTTCGAACACTGAAGCTTTCTTT. Residues: CASSPGTSNTEAFF. This chain connects TRBV11-1 to TRBJ1-1; tentative D call: TRBD1 (5 bases). Between the trimmed V and J ends, which lost 5 bases and 1 base, there was a span of 11 bases. The CDR3 sequence is 14 residues long. Germline V gene lookup returns CDR1 SGHAT and CDR2 FQDESV (reference sequence).

The J gene is TRBJ2-7, the V gene TRBV2; TRBD2 matches 8 bases. After removal of 6 bases from V and 7 bases from J, the junction contained 11 bases not matched to a gene. This CDR3 is built from 14 residues. Germline CDR1 SNHLY, CDR2 FYNNEI. In DNA form, the CDR3 reads TGTGCCAGCAGGGAACCCGGGGGGGCGGGAGAGCAGTACTTC. This gives the protein CASREPGGAGEQYF.

This clone was seen only a few times. The chain employs TRBV6-5 and TRBJ1-5, with 7 bases that match TRBD1. Unmatched junction bases numbered 8, after V lost 6 bases and J lost 6 bases. CDR3 length: 14 amino acids. Germline values: CDR1 MNHEY, CDR2 SVGAGI. CDR3 DNA sequence: TGTGCCAGCAGAACCGGGACAGTCGGTCAGCCCCAGCATTTT. Translated, it gives CASRTGTVGQPQHF.

This clone appeared many times. The chain recombines TRBV4-2 with TRBJ1-1; a weak D match, TRBD1 (5 bases). The ends were cut back, 0 bases at V and 6 bases at J, with 14 bases in the middle. Germline CDR1 is LGHNA and CDR2 is YNFKEQ. The CDR3 covers 15 residues. The CDR3 is CASSQEGRLSAEAFF. CDR3 DNA: TGTGCCAGCAGCCAAGAGGGGCGTCTATCCGCTGAAGCTTTCTTT.

This clone was seen a handful of times. V is TRBV5-5 and J is TRBJ1-2; 9 bases line up with TRBD1. There are 14 residues in the CDR3. CDR1 and CDR2 (germline): SGHKS, YYEKEE (reference sequence). V shed 0 bases, J shed 6 bases, and the junction held 3 bases outside the gene matches. CDR3 nucleotides: TGTGCCAGCAGCTTGGCTAGGACAGGGGATGGCTACACCTTC. Protein: CASSLARTGDGYTF.